This T cell receptor (beta chain) was obtained from a study of response to subunit inactivated influenza vaccine. V was pared by 6 bases and J by 0 bases, with 10 bases between. This CDR3 has 14 residues. Germline V gene data show CDR1 as MNHEY and CDR2 as SMNVEV (reference sequence). In this sample, this clonotype turned up a few times. TCRdb re-called the RT-PCR reads through MiXCR, storing one row per CDR3 protein. In the table there are approximately 500,000 distinct CDR3 sequences, roughly 23% of which are singletons. These data also featured in a second study, about T cells expressing NK-cell markers. Turning to that study: It was by 5'RACE template switching with UMIs that TCR beta cDNA was made. Beta-chain profiling covered CD3+CD56+NKG2C+, CD3+CD56+NKG2C- and CD3+CD56-NKG2C+ sorted subsets. Several of the experiments relied on an anti-gamma-delta TCR antibody so that only alpha-beta TCR T cells were sorted.

The clonotype was recovered from a man between 50 and 59 years old who received an inactivated influenza vaccine. The chain joins TRBV27 to TRBJ2-3; no clear D. Sequences were derived from CD4+ T cells sorted from PBMCs, sampled 12 days after vaccination. CDR3 sequence reads: CASRGEYSTDTQYF. The CDR3 DNA follows: TGTGCCAGCAGGGGCGAATATAGCACAGATACGCAGTATTTT.